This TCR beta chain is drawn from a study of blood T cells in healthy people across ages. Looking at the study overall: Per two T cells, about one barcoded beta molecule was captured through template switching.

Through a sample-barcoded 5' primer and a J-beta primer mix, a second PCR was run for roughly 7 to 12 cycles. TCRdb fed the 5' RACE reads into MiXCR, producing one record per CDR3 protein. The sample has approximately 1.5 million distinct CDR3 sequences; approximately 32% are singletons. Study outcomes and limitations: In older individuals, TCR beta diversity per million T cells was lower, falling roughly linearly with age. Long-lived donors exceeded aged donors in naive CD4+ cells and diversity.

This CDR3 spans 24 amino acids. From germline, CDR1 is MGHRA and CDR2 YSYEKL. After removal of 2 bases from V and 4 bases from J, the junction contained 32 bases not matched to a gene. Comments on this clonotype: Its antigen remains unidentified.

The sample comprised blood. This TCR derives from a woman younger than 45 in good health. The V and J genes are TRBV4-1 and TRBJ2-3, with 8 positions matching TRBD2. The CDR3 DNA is TGCGCCAGCAGCCAAAAAGCTAGCTCCTGGGGTAGCGGGGATGGCCACCACCCGGCAGATACGCAGTATTTT. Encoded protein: CASSQKASSWGSGDGHHPADTQYF.